Following are 10 T cell receptor beta chains from one sample sequenced in a study of glioma-infiltrating T cells after dendritic cell vaccination. Produced via immunoSEQ multiplex PCR; TCRdb's table is partial and in-frame only. The repertoire includes more than 20,000 clones, 79% of them detected once, and about 37% sits in the top ten. This material consisted of blood, taken before dendritic cell vaccination. The receptors were gathered from a human donor with glioblastoma.

The rearrangement uses TRBV19 and TRBJ1-5; D remains unclear. The CDR3 runs to 12 residues. Between the trimmed V and J ends, which lost 7 bases and 4 bases, there was a span of 8 bases. Germline V gene sequence: CDR1 LNHDA, CDR2 SQIVND (reference sequence). CDR3 sequence reads: CASMEYNQPQHF. The CDR3 DNA follows: TGTGCCAGTATGGAGTATAATCAGCCCCAGCATTTT.

CDR3 residues: CASSLGPTSGTVTDTQYF. The CDR3, as DNA: TGTGCCAGCAGCTTAGGTCCTACTAGCGGGACCGTCACAGATACGCAGTATTTT. The V call is TRBV7-2, the J call TRBJ2-3; 10 nucleotides line up with TRBD2. Germline V gene data show CDR1 as SGHTA and CDR2 as FQGNSA. This CDR3 region has 18 residues. Losses at the gene ends were 1 base for V and 2 bases for J; bases not matched to a gene: 9.

This chain joins TRBV27 and TRBJ2-2; 8 bases are shared with TRBD1. The germline V gene encodes CDR1 MNHEY and CDR2 SMNVEV (reference sequence). With V trimmed by 8 bases and J by 4 bases, 3 bases remained unmatched. The CDR3 totals 13 residues. CDR3 residues: CASRTGFTGELFF. CDR3 bases: TGTGCCAGCCGGACAGGGTTCACCGGGGAGCTGTTTTTT.

The V call is TRBV5-4, the J call TRBJ2-1, with 8 nucleotides matching TRBD1. In germline, CDR1 is SGHNT, CDR2 YYREEE (reference sequence). The CDR3 totals 15 residues. V gave up 5 bases and J gave up 3 bases; unmatched junction bases: 7. The CDR3 loop is CASRMPGQDYNEQFF. Written as DNA, the CDR3 is TGTGCCAGCAGGATGCCGGGACAGGACTACAATGAGCAGTTCTTC.

The V gene is TRBV5-1, the J gene TRBJ1-3; D not resolved. The CDR3 contains 15 residues. CDR1 and CDR2 (germline): SGHRS, YFSETQ. Between the trimmed V and J ends, which lost 1 base and 0 bases, there was a span of 8 bases. CDR3 sequence: CASSLSGDSGNTIYF. The CDR3 coding sequence is TGCGCCAGCAGCTTGTCGGGTGACTCTGGAAACACCATATATTTT.

The CDR3 loop is CAGRQGANYGYTF. In DNA, the CDR3 is TGTGCCGGCCGACAGGGAGCTAACTATGGCTACACCTTC. This chain connects TRBV28 to TRBJ1-2, with 7 bases fitting TRBD1. Germline lookup yields CDR1 MDHEN and CDR2 SYDVKM. The CDR3 loop spans 13 amino acids. J was trimmed by 0 bases and V by 11 bases; bases with no gene match: 6.

The J gene is TRBJ1-1, the V gene TRBV6-1; possible D gene TRBD1, 5 bases. The CDR3 extends over 13 amino acids. The germline V and J ends were trimmed by 4 bases and 6 bases, with 12 bases remaining between them. CDR1 MNHNS and CDR2 SASEGT come from the germline V gene. The CDR3 is CASSGQPNAEAFF. In nucleotides, the CDR3 is TGTGCCAGCAGTGGACAGCCCAATGCTGAAGCTTTCTTT.

This sequence joins TRBV10-3 and TRBJ2-7; a weak D match, TRBD1 (6 bases). Between the trimmed V and J ends, which lost 11 bases and 0 bases, there was a span of 14 bases. CDR1 ENHRY and CDR2 SYGVKD come from the germline V gene. The CDR3 extends over 13 amino acids. CDR3 amino acids: CAANRDTSYEQYF. The CDR3 nucleotides read TGTGCCGCCAACCGGGACACCTCCTACGAGCAGTACTTC.

Here the CDR3 DNA reads TGCGCCAGCAGCCCCGGGACAGGGGTCGAGCAGTACTTC. Its protein product is CASSPGTGVEQYF. The chain couples TRBV5-1 to TRBJ2-7; 10 nucleotides align to TRBD1. Germline V CDR1 and CDR2: SGHRS, YFSETQ. The CDR3 is 13 amino acids. J was trimmed by 6 bases and V by 4 bases; bases with no gene match: 4.

The gene calls are TRBV19 and TRBJ1-5; D gene uncertain. This CDR3 has 15 amino acids. CDR1 is LNHDA, CDR2 SQIVND, per germline (reference sequence). Trimming left V 9 bases short and J 0 bases short, with 15 bases between. The CDR3 region has the DNA TGTGCCAGCGGACTATTAGAACTTAGCAATCAGCCCCAGCATTTT. This sequence encodes CASGLLELSNQPQHF.